This T cell receptor (beta chain) appears in the sequencing data of a study of prognosis after radiotherapy for stage I lung cancer. Study observations and caveats: Reportedly, TRBV and TRBJ gene usage varied with metastasis presence.

CT and PET/CT showed node-negative disease in all patients, none of whom had received prior chemotherapy or radiotherapy or had other malignancies. Amplicons of TCR beta CDR3 were generated from genomic DNA by two-round multiplex PCR. It was primers specific to each TRBV and TRBJ gene that first-round PCR used. TCRdb redid the calling of the multiplex PCR reads with MiXCR, one entry per CDR3 protein. The sample lists about 26,000 distinct CDR3 sequences, about 30% occurring once. The CDR3 has 16 amino acids. The V gene end was trimmed by 8 bases and the J gene end by 5 bases; junction bases not matched to a gene: 15. CDR1 is SGHTA and CDR2 is FQGTGA in the germline V gene. This clonotype was seen repeatedly, ten times or more. Its antigen is unknown.

The receptor comes from a donor at least 50 years old with non-small cell lung cancer. The V call is TRBV7-3, the J call TRBJ2-3; 8 positions agree with TRBD2. Sequencing was performed on PBMCs, taken before or after stereotactic body radiation therapy (not recorded which). The CDR3 loop is CASHQTGGVSVDTQYF. The CDR3 bases are TGTGCCAGCCACCAGACGGGGGGGGTTAGTGTAGATACGCAGTATTTT.